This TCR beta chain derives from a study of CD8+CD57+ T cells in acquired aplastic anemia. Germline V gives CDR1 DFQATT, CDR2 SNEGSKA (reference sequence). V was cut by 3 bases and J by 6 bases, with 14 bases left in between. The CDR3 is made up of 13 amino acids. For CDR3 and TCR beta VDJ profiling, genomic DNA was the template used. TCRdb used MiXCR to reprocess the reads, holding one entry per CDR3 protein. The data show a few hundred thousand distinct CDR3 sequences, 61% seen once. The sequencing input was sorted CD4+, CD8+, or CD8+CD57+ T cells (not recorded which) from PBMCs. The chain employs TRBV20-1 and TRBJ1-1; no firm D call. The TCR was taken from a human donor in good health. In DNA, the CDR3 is TGCAGTGCTAGGGCTTCCCAAGGCGCTGAAGCTTTCTTT. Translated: CSARASQGAEAFF.